A selection of T cell receptor beta chains follows, all from one sample in a study of CD8 T cells in ankylosing spondylitis. TCRdb fed the 5' RACE reads into MiXCR, producing one record per CDR3 protein. The data contain approximately 440,000 distinct CDR3 sequences, 17% of them singletons. Specimen: blood, either unsorted or a sorted T cell fraction (not recorded which). The source is a male donor with ankylosing spondylitis. Each CDR3 is given with its conserved first and last residue. The D gene is left open where the match is weak. Clone size is given for some rows only: seen once, a few or many times, or a class if the clone is expanded.

v_gene: TRBV12-3/TRBV12-4; d_gene: TRBD2; j_gene: TRBJ2-7; abundance: NA; CDR3nt: TGTGCCAGCAGCACTTACTCGACTAGCGGGGACTCCTACGAGCAGTACTTC; CDR3aa: CASSTYSTSGDSYEQYF
v_gene: TRBV6-1; d_gene: NA; j_gene: TRBJ2-1; abundance: NA; CDR3nt: TGTGCCAGCCTCCTAACTTGGCAGGAGAACTCCTACAATGAGCAGTTCTTC; CDR3aa: CASLLTWQENSYNEQFF
v_gene: TRBV30; d_gene: NA; j_gene: TRBJ1-2; abundance: few; CDR3nt: TGTGCCTGGAGCGGTGGTGGCAACTATGGCTACACCTTC; CDR3aa: CAWSGGGNYGYTF
v_gene: TRBV6-1; d_gene: NA; j_gene: TRBJ2-1; abundance: few; CDR3nt: TGTGCCAGCAGTGAAGAGACTACCCGACCCTACAATGAGCAGTTCTTC; CDR3aa: CASSEETTRPYNEQFF
v_gene: TRBV3-1; d_gene: TRBD2; j_gene: TRBJ2-1; abundance: few; CDR3nt: TGTGCCAGCAGCCCCCCGAGGAGCGGGGGGTACAATGAGCAGTTCTTC; CDR3aa: CASSPPRSGGYNEQFF
v_gene: TRBV11-3; d_gene: TRBD2; j_gene: TRBJ2-1; abundance: NA; CDR3nt: TGTGCCAGCAGCCCTAGCGCGGGGGGGAATGAGCAGTTCTTC; CDR3aa: CASSPSAGGNEQFF
v_gene: TRBV15; d_gene: TRBD1; j_gene: TRBJ2-7; abundance: NA; CDR3nt: TGTGCCACCAGCAGACCCAGACAGGGGGCCCACGAGCAGTACTTC; CDR3aa: CATSRPRQGAHEQYF
v_gene: TRBV6-1; d_gene: NA; j_gene: TRBJ1-1; abundance: few; CDR3nt: TGTGCCAGCAGTGCGATAGCAGGGAGGACTGAAGCTTTCTTT; CDR3aa: CASSAIAGRTEAFF
v_gene: TRBV12-3/TRBV12-4; d_gene: TRBD1; j_gene: TRBJ1-1; abundance: many; CDR3nt: TGTGCCAACGGACAGGGCACTGAAGCTTTCTTT; CDR3aa: CANGQGTEAFF
v_gene: TRBV18; d_gene: TRBD1; j_gene: TRBJ1-6; abundance: NA; CDR3nt: TGTGCCAGCTCACCAACCGGGACAGAAAATTCACCCCTCCACTTT; CDR3aa: CASSPTGTENSPLHF
v_gene: TRBV12-3/TRBV12-4; d_gene: NA; j_gene: TRBJ1-2; abundance: NA; CDR3nt: TGTGCCAGCTCCCTAGAGCCTGGGAAGAGCTATGGCTACACCTTC; CDR3aa: CASSLEPGKSYGYTF
v_gene: TRBV27; d_gene: TRBD1; j_gene: TRBJ1-2; abundance: few; CDR3nt: TGTGCCAGCAGTTCCAGGGGGCGAGGGTTGAGCTACACCTTC; CDR3aa: CASSSRGRGLSYTF
v_gene: TRBV3-1; d_gene: NA; j_gene: TRBJ2-3; abundance: NA; CDR3nt: TGTGCCAGCAGCCAGACGGCAACCACAGATACGCAGTATTTT; CDR3aa: CASSQTATTDTQYF
v_gene: TRBV4-1; d_gene: NA; j_gene: TRBJ2-1; abundance: many; CDR3nt: TGCGCCAGCAGCCAGGTCCCCCCCTTTTACAATGAGCAGTTCTTC; CDR3aa: CASSQVPPFYNEQFF
v_gene: TRBV12-3/TRBV12-4; d_gene: NA; j_gene: TRBJ2-7; abundance: many; CDR3nt: TGTGCCAGCAGTTTGGCGGGGCGGGAATACGAGCAGTACTTC; CDR3aa: CASSLAGREYEQYF
v_gene: TRBV12-3/TRBV12-4; d_gene: TRBD1; j_gene: TRBJ2-3; abundance: few; CDR3nt: TGTGCCAGCAGTACAGACAGGGGCTATACGCAGTATTTT; CDR3aa: CASSTDRGYTQYF
v_gene: TRBV12-3/TRBV12-4; d_gene: NA; j_gene: TRBJ1-6; abundance: few; CDR3nt: TGTGCCAGCAGTTTGGCGGCCGGGGGTTCACCCCTCCACTTT; CDR3aa: CASSLAAGGSPLHF
v_gene: TRBV6-1; d_gene: TRBD2; j_gene: TRBJ2-1; abundance: NA; CDR3nt: TGTGCCAGCATGGGGACTAGCGGGAGCAATGAGCAGTTCTTC; CDR3aa: CASMGTSGSNEQFF
v_gene: TRBV9; d_gene: TRBD2; j_gene: TRBJ2-3; abundance: NA; CDR3nt: TGTGCCAGCAGCGTAGGGGAGGGAGATACGCAGTATTTT; CDR3aa: CASSVGEGDTQYF
v_gene: TRBV12-3/TRBV12-4; d_gene: NA; j_gene: TRBJ2-3; abundance: few; CDR3nt: TGTGCCAGCAGTCGCGGGTTGGACTCAGATACGCAGTATTTT; CDR3aa: CASSRGLDSDTQYF
v_gene: TRBV20-1; d_gene: NA; j_gene: TRBJ2-3; abundance: NA; CDR3nt: TGCAGTGCTACCACCGGAATCACAGATACGCAGTATTTT; CDR3aa: CSATTGITDTQYF
v_gene: TRBV28; d_gene: NA; j_gene: TRBJ1-2; abundance: NA; CDR3nt: TGTGCCAGCAGTTTGCGTGAAGGCTATGGCTACACCTTC; CDR3aa: CASSLREGYGYTF
v_gene: TRBV6-1; d_gene: NA; j_gene: TRBJ1-1; abundance: NA; CDR3nt: TGTGCCAGCAGTGAAAGACATAACACTGAAGCTTTCTTT; CDR3aa: CASSERHNTEAFF